These T cell receptor beta chains were read from a single sample in a study of read filtering for tumor transcriptome and immune sequencing. Via MiXCR, TCRdb re-called the reads, giving one row per CDR3 protein. The sample has 40,000 to 50,000 distinct CDR3 sequences; around a fifth are singletons. The sequenced sample consisted of a population of CD138-negative cells sorted from bone marrow. The origin of the receptors is a donor aged 40 or older with multiple myeloma. Each CDR3 is given with its conserved first and last residue. Each record gives: V gene, D gene, CDR3 protein. D genes are given only for firm matches.

TRBV7-2,.,CASSLGGRVEAFF
TRBV12-3/TRBV12-4,.,CASSLIPRNNEQFF
TRBV5-1,TRBD2,CASSSQPSGRAVTDTQYF
TRBV29-1,.,CSVVVTDTQYF
TRBV28,TRBD1,CASSPRQGATGYTF
TRBV7-3,.,CASSLTPTSGNTIYF
TRBV7-9,.,CASSFGPVGELFF
TRBV20-1,.,CSASQGSNQPQHF
TRBV12-3/TRBV12-4,.,CASSPGSAEQYF
TRBV7-9,TRBD2,CASSQGLAGARRETQYF
TRBV4-1,.,CASSQDPGAIDTQYF
TRBV27,.,CASSLSRGAGANVLTF
TRBV7-9,TRBD1,CASSSGDRGPYEQYF
TRBV11-2,TRBD2,CASSSRTSGTHGQYF
TRBV7-9,TRBD1,CASSLGGGPTGTGNTIYF
TRBV7-2,.,CASSLRGVNIQYF
TRBV29-1,.,CSVPWGDTQYF
TRBV6-5,TRBD1,CASSTTGGRLETQYF